Listed below are T cell receptor beta chains from one sample, sequenced in a study of OX40 agonist ivuxolimab in advanced cancers. The method was immunoSEQ multiplex PCR; TCRdb's version includes in-frame clones alone and lacks a portion of them. The data show roughly 50,000 clones, approximately 86% seen once. Sequenced material: CD4+ or CD8+ T cells sorted from blood, taken in a trial of the OX40 agonist ivuxolimab. The receptors here all came from an adult with an advanced solid tumor such as melanoma, head and neck, liver or kidney cancer. Each CDR3 is given with its conserved first and last residue. D genes are given only for firm matches. Clone size is not always given. Where it is, it says once, few, many or a class for expanded clones.

CDR3 DNA	CDR3 protein	V gene	clone size	J gene	D gene
TGCGCCAGCAGCCACCCCGGACAGCCGAACACTGAAGCTTTCTTT	CASSHPGQPNTEAFF	TRBV4-1	NA	TRBJ1-1	NA
TGCAGCGTTGGGACAGGGCGGGGAACTGAAGCTTTCTTT	CSVGTGRGTEAFF	TRBV29-1	NA	TRBJ1-1	TRBD1
TGTGCCAGCAGCTCGTTTTTCTCTGGTGAAGCTTTCTTT	CASSSFFSGEAFF	TRBV7-9	NA	TRBJ1-1	NA
TGTGCCAGCTCACCACAAACCGAGACCCAGTACTTC	CASSPQTETQYF	TRBV18	NA	TRBJ2-5	NA
TGTGCCAGCAGGTTACGGACTAGCGGGGCGAAGAACATTCAGTACTTC	CASRLRTSGAKNIQYF	TRBV5-6	NA	TRBJ2-4	TRBD2
TGTGCCAGCAGCTTACAGGGGCGGTACAATGAGCAGTTCTTC	CASSLQGRYNEQFF	TRBV7-9	NA	TRBJ2-1	NA
TGCGCCAGCAGGTCCCCACTAGCGGGGGGCCTATTAGGGGACACCGGGGAGCTGTTTTTT	CASRSPLAGGLLGDTGELFF	TRBV5-1	NA	TRBJ2-2	TRBD2
TGTGCCAGCAGCTTAGCGGGCGCTAGCACGAACACCGGGGAGCTGTTTTTT	CASSLAGASTNTGELFF	TRBV7-6	NA	TRBJ2-2	NA
TGCGCCAGCAGCTTGTCCCAGGAGACTTCCTACAATGAGCAGTTCTTC	CASSLSQETSYNEQFF	TRBV5-1	once	TRBJ2-1	NA
TGTGCCATCAGTGAGGGGCAGGCAGGCACCTTC	CAISEGQAGTF	TRBV10-3	NA	TRBJ1-2	NA
TGTGCCAGCAGCAAAGGAGGGGACAGGGGGAGTCAGCCCCAGCATTTT	CASSKGGDRGSQPQHF	TRBV21-1	NA	TRBJ1-5	NA
TGTGCCAGCAACCCTGGACAGTTTAATTCACCCCTCCACTTT	CASNPGQFNSPLHF	TRBV2	NA	TRBJ1-6	NA
TGTGCCAGCAGCCGACAGGGTGGCACTGAAGCTTTCTTT	CASSRQGGTEAFF	TRBV11-3	NA	TRBJ1-1	TRBD1
TGTGCCAGCTCCTTCAGGGGCGCTAATGAAAAACTGTTTTTT	CASSFRGANEKLFF	TRBV18	NA	TRBJ1-4	NA
TGCGCCAGCAGCTACCGCCGGGACAGGGCTGGCACAGATACGCAGTATTTT	CASSYRRDRAGTDTQYF	TRBV5-1	NA	TRBJ2-3	TRBD1
TGCGCCAGCGGACTACAGGGAGAGGAGACCCAGTACTTC	CASGLQGEETQYF	TRBV5-1	NA	TRBJ2-5	NA
TGTGCCAGCTCACCTAGACAGGTAGATCAGCCCCAGCATTTT	CASSPRQVDQPQHF	TRBV18	NA	TRBJ1-5	NA
TGTGCCAGCAGCCTCGACGGGACAGGGTTGGGCTACACCTTC	CASSLDGTGLGYTF	TRBV7-3	NA	TRBJ1-2	TRBD1
TGTGCCAGCAGTGACTTGCCTAGCGGGGCTCACAATGAGCAGTTCTTC	CASSDLPSGAHNEQFF	TRBV6-1	once	TRBJ2-1	TRBD2
TGTGCCAGCTCACCACCGGGACAGGGTGGATCCCTCCACTTT	CASSPPGQGGSLHF	TRBV18	NA	TRBJ1-6	TRBD1
TGTGCCACCAGCCCAGCGGACGGGGGCTATGGCTACACCTTC	CATSPADGGYGYTF	TRBV15	NA	TRBJ1-2	NA
TGTGCCAGTAGTATCTTGGGTAGCAATCAGCCCCAGCATTTT	CASSILGSNQPQHF	TRBV19	NA	TRBJ1-5	NA
TGCGCCAGCAGCCAAGCAGAACAGGCCTACGAGCAGTACTTC	CASSQAEQAYEQYF	TRBV4-1	NA	TRBJ2-7	NA
TGTGCCAGCTCACCGGGACTGAACACCGGGGAGCTGTTTTTT	CASSPGLNTGELFF	TRBV18	NA	TRBJ2-2	NA
TGTGCCAGCAGCCAGGACAGGGGAGCCTACGAGCAGTACTTC	CASSQDRGAYEQYF	TRBV16	few	TRBJ2-7	TRBD1